A selection of T cell receptor beta chains follows, all from one sample in a study of metastatic and nonmetastatic thyroid tumors. TCRdb re-analyzed the PCR reads through MiXCR. The repertoire holds approximately 82,000 clones, with roughly an eighth as singletons. The sample comprised tumor tissue. The receptor source for this set is a female donor with papillary thyroid cancer or a benign thyroid nodule (not recorded which). Some clones in this sample may be carry-over from other donors' samples. Both conserved end residues are part of each CDR3. The D gene is left open where the match is weak. For some rows the clone size is stated as once, few or many, or as a class when expanded; others skip it.

J gene | CDR3 length | clone size | V gene | D gene | CDR3 DNA | CDR3 protein
TRBJ2-7 | 13 | many | TRBV27 | TRBD2 | TGTGCCAGCAGGGCTAGCGGGAGAGGCGAGCAGTACTTC | CASRASGRGEQYF
TRBJ1-1 | 14 | many | TRBV12-3/TRBV12-4 | TRBD1 | TGTGCCAGCAGTTTGAAGGGGGCGGTCACTGAAGCTTTCTTT | CASSLKGAVTEAFF
TRBJ2-7 | 14 | many | TRBV6-1 | - | TGTGCCAGCAGTGAAGGTGGGGGGGCTGGAGAGCAGTACTTC | CASSEGGGAGEQYF
TRBJ2-4 | 14 | many | TRBV5-8 | - | TGTGCCAGCAGCTTGAGGGGCGTTAAAAACATTCAGTACTTC | CASSLRGVKNIQYF
TRBJ1-2 | 12 | many | TRBV29-1 | - | TGCAGCGTTAACGACTACCTATATGGCTACACCTTC | CSVNDYLYGYTF
TRBJ2-7 | 13 | many | TRBV5-1 | - | TGCGCCAGCAGCTTGGGGGCCTTGTTTGAGCAGTACTTC | CASSLGALFEQYF
TRBJ1-4 | 13 | many | TRBV4-1 | - | TGCGCCAGCAGCTCCAGGGTGATGGAAAAACTGTTTTTT | CASSSRVMEKLFF
TRBJ2-1 | 14 | many | TRBV19 | TRBD2 | TGTGCCACGACTAGCGGGAGGGGAATCAATGAGCAGTTCTTC | CATTSGRGINEQFF
TRBJ2-7 | 15 | many | TRBV5-1 | TRBD1 | TGCGCCAGCAGCTTGGCGGGACAGGGTTCCGACGAGCAGTACTTC | CASSLAGQGSDEQYF
TRBJ1-5 | 15 | many | TRBV12-3/TRBV12-4 | TRBD1 | TGTGCCAGCAGCCCAACAGGGGGTAGCAATCAGCCCCAGCATTTT | CASSPTGGSNQPQHF
TRBJ2-5 | 16 | many | TRBV20-1 | - | TGCAGTGCTAGAGATGACGGGCGGGCGCGGGACGGGACCCAGTACTTC | CSARDDGRARDGTQYF
TRBJ2-2 | 11 | - | TRBV5-1 | - | TGCGCCAGCAGCTTGAACGGGGAGCTGTTTTTT | CASSLNGELFF
TRBJ2-2 | 16 | many | TRBV5-6 | - | TGTGCCAGCAGCTCTACAGGGTTAAGTCGATCCGGGGAGCTGTTTTTT | CASSSTGLSRSGELFF
TRBJ2-7 | 14 | many | TRBV6-2/TRBV6-3 | - | TGTGCCAGCACAGTCAAGGGTGGATCCTACGAGCAGTACTTC | CASTVKGGSYEQYF
TRBJ2-3 | 14 | few | TRBV6-1 | - | TGTGCCACCTTGGGTATAGCTAGCACAGATACGCAGTATTTT | CATLGIASTDTQYF
TRBJ1-1 | 16 | few | TRBV5-1 | - | TGCGCCAGCAGCCAACCTTGGCAGTTCATGAACACTGAAGCTTTCTTT | CASSQPWQFMNTEAFF
TRBJ2-7 | 15 | many | TRBV9 | TRBD1 | TGTGCCAGCAGCGTAGAGGGGGCAGGTTACTACGAGCAGTACTTC | CASSVEGAGYYEQYF
TRBJ1-4 | 15 | many | TRBV6-1 | - | TGTGCCAGCAGTGACCCCTATGGGGATACTGAAAAACTGTTTTTT | CASSDPYGDTEKLFF
TRBJ2-5 | 15 | few | TRBV5-5 | - | TGTGCCAGCAGCTTGCTAACCGGGACCACCGGGACCCAGTACTTC | CASSLLTGTTGTQYF
TRBJ2-5 | 13 | many | TRBV20-1 | - | TGCAGTGCCCTCCTGTCGATCCAAGAGACCCAGTACTTC | CSALLSIQETQYF
TRBJ2-5 | 17 | many | TRBV27 | TRBD1 | TGTGCCAGCAGTTTAAGGGACAGGCCCGGGACCATGGAGACCCAGTACTTC | CASSLRDRPGTMETQYF
TRBJ2-7 | 12 | many | TRBV20-1 | - | TGCAGTGCTAAGGACAGACTCTACGAGCAGTACTTC | CSAKDRLYEQYF
TRBJ1-1 | 13 | many | TRBV19 | TRBD1 | TGTGCCAGTAGGGAGGGGGCGCGCACTGAAGCTTTCTTT | CASREGARTEAFF
TRBJ1-2 | 11 | many | TRBV20-1 | - | TGCAGTGCTGCGGGAACCTATGGCTACACCTTC | CSAAGTYGYTF
TRBJ1-5 | 16 | many | TRBV5-1 | - | TGCGCCAGCAGCGCACAGGGTCCATATAGCAATCAGCCCCAGCATTTT | CASSAQGPYSNQPQHF
TRBJ1-1 | 11 | many | TRBV6-1 | - | TGTGCCAGCAGTGAAGAGGGTGGCGCTTTCTTT | CASSEEGGAFF
TRBJ1-1 | 14 | - | TRBV5-6 | - | TGTGCCAGCGGCCAAACGTGTATGAACACTGAAGCTTTCTTT | CASGQTCMNTEAFF
TRBJ2-7 | 14 | many | TRBV25-1 | TRBD1 | TGTGCCAGCAGTGGCCGGGACAGGGGCTACGAGCAGTACTTC | CASSGRDRGYEQYF
TRBJ1-1 | 14 | many | TRBV19 | TRBD1 | TGTGCCAGTATTCGGAGGGGGCTGGACACTGAAGCTTTCTTT | CASIRRGLDTEAFF
TRBJ2-1 | 14 | many | TRBV12-3/TRBV12-4 | - | TGTGCCAGCAGTTTAGCCGGACTGGACAATGAGCAGTTCTTC | CASSLAGLDNEQFF
TRBJ2-3 | 15 | many | TRBV12-3/TRBV12-4 | - | TGTGCCAGCAGTTTATACCGGGTCAGCACAGATACGCAGTATTTT | CASSLYRVSTDTQYF
TRBJ2-1 | 12 | many | TRBV30 | - | TGTGCCTGGAAGATGGGCATGAATGAGCAGTTCTTC | CAWKMGMNEQFF
TRBJ2-1 | 13 | many | TRBV19 | - | TGTGCCAGTAGCCGTGGACCGTACAATGAGCAGTTCTTC | CASSRGPYNEQFF
TRBJ1-1 | 11 | many | TRBV18 | - | TGTGCCAGCTCGCTAGGGGAGGCAGCTTTCTTT | CASSLGEAAFF
TRBJ2-7 | 13 | many | TRBV13 | - | TGTGCCAGCAGCTTACGCAGGGGTTACGAGCAGTACTTC | CASSLRRGYEQYF
TRBJ1-1 | 14 | many | TRBV10-3 | TRBD1 | TGTGCCATCAGTGCGGGACAGGGGATCACTGAAGCTTTCTTT | CAISAGQGITEAFF
TRBJ2-7 | 15 | - | TRBV3-1 | - | TGTGCCAGCAGCCAAGGGGGGGACATGGTTCACGAGCAGTACTTC | CASSQGGDMVHEQYF
TRBJ2-7 | 17 | many | TRBV11-2 | TRBD2 | TGTGCCAGCAGCTTAGATAGTCTAGCGGGGATGTCCTACGAGCAGTACTTC | CASSLDSLAGMSYEQYF
TRBJ1-1 | 13 | few | TRBV9 | - | TGTGCCAGCAGCCCCCTACCTCGGGGTGAAGCTTTCTTT | CASSPLPRGEAFF
TRBJ1-1 | 16 | many | TRBV10-3 | TRBD1 | TGTGCCATCAGTGAGCAAAGGACAGGGGCAGATACTGAAGCTTTCTTT | CAISEQRTGADTEAFF
TRBJ2-7 | 19 | - | TRBV6-2/TRBV6-3 | TRBD2 | TGTGCCAGCAGTTATAAAGGGTCGCGGGAGGAGGGGCGGTCCTACGAGCAGTACTTC | CASSYKGSREEGRSYEQYF
TRBJ2-5 | 16 | - | TRBV5-6 | - | TGTGCCAGCAGCTTGGGGCTATTCGGTACCCCAGAGACCCAGTACTTC | CASSLGLFGTPETQYF
TRBJ2-2 | 14 | many | TRBV30 | - | TGTGCCTGGAGTGTAGGGACCCTTTTGGGGGAGCTGTTTTTT | CAWSVGTLLGELFF
TRBJ2-7 | 14 | - | TRBV15 | - | TGTGCCACCAGCAGAGCCAGGGGTCAATACGAGCAGTACTTC | CATSRARGQYEQYF
TRBJ2-3 | 16 | many | TRBV20-1 | TRBD2 | TGCAGTGCTAGAGACGGACTAGCGGGAGACACAGATACGCAGTATTTT | CSARDGLAGDTDTQYF